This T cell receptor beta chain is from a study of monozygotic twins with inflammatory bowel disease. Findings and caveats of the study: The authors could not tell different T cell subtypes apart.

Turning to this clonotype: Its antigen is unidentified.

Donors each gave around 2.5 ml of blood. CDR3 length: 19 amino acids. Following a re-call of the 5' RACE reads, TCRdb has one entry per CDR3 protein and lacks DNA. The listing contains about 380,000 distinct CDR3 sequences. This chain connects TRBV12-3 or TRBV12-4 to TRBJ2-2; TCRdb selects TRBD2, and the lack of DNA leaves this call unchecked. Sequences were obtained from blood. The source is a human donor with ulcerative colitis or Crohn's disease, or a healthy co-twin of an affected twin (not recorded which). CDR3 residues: CASSTGTSGGAPNTGELFF.